This entry lists 8 T cell receptor beta chains sequenced from one sample in a study of blood T cell repertoires in COVID-19. Sequenced by immunoSEQ multiplex PCR; TCRdb stores in-frame clones only, minus some. The sample has around 390,000 clones, 80% to 90% seen once. Sequenced input: PBMCs or T cells enriched from blood (not recorded which). The source is a woman between 45 and 60 years old who had recovered from COVID-19.

This clone was picked up one time. The chain employs TRBV5-5 and TRBJ1-6; perhaps TRBD1 as D (5 bases). The ends were cut back, 3 bases at V and 7 bases at J, with 17 bases in the middle. The CDR3 extends over 16 amino acids. Germline-derived CDR1 and CDR2 are SGHKS and YYEKEE (reference sequence). In DNA form, the CDR3 reads TGTGCCAGCAGCTGGCGGGACCTAGGGAAAAATTCACCCCTCCACTTT. Its protein is CASSWRDLGKNSPLHF.

The chain carries TRBV5-1 and TRBJ2-5; weak D call: TRBD2 (5 bases). Germline V gene data show CDR1 as SGHRS and CDR2 as YFSETQ. The CDR3 contains 13 residues. Trimming left V 0 bases short and J 5 bases short, with 8 bases between. CDR3 sequence (DNA): TGCGCCAGCAGCTTGGTTCCGGGGGAGACCCAGTACTTC. Its protein product is CASSLVPGETQYF.

The chain carries TRBV3-1 (or the pseudogene TRBV3-2) and TRBJ2-7; D perhaps matches TRBD1 (6 bases). The CDR3 is made up of 16 amino acids. V gave up 3 bases and J gave up 6 bases, with 21 bases separating them. Germline V lookup: CDR1 LGHDT, CDR2 YNNKEL (reference sequence). The CDR3: CASSQARTVSGGEQYF. The CDR3 DNA is TGTGCCAGCAGCCAGGCAAGGACAGTTTCTGGGGGCGAGCAGTACTTC.

This clone was recorded once. This chain connects TRBV19 to TRBJ1-3, with D possibly being TRBD1 (6 bases). V was pared by 7 bases and J by 0 bases, with 13 bases between. Germline V gene data show CDR1 as LNHDA and CDR2 as SQIVND (reference sequence). The CDR3 has 15 amino acids. The CDR3 loop is CASTTGHSSGNTIYF. Written as DNA, the CDR3 is TGTGCCAGTACCACGGGACACAGCTCTGGAAACACCATATATTTT.

The J gene is TRBJ1-2, the V gene TRBV4-1; D unresolved. Germline CDR1 and CDR2: MGHRA and YSYEKL. The V gene lost 0 bases and the J gene lost 4 bases, with 9 bases spanning the gap. The CDR3 spans 14 residues. The CDR3 loop is CASSQEKQFYGYTF. In DNA, the CDR3 is TGCGCCAGCAGCCAAGAAAAACAGTTCTATGGCTACACCTTC.

This chain links TRBV5-4 with TRBJ2-7, with 10 bases fitting TRBD2. The CDR3 totals 14 residues. From germline, CDR1 is SGHNT and CDR2 YYREEE (reference sequence). Trimming at V came to 6 bases and at J to 2 bases, leaving 5 bases not matched to a gene. CDR3 sequence (DNA): TGTGCCAGCACACTAGCGGGGAGTCCCTACGAGCAGTACTTC. Translation: CASTLAGSPYEQYF.

The chain links TRBV4-1 to TRBJ2-5; possibly TRBD2 for D (5 bases). The V gene's germline CDR1 is MGHRA and CDR2 YSYEKL. The V gene lost 3 bases and the J gene lost 5 bases, with 10 bases spanning the gap. The CDR3 loop spans 13 amino acids. CDR3 DNA: TGCGCCAGCAGCCACCTACTAGGGGAGACCCAGTACTTC. This sequence encodes CASSHLLGETQYF.

The genes are TRBV19 and TRBJ1-6; 7 positions match TRBD1. Trimming cost V 5 bases and J 10 bases; bases outside gene matches: 14. CDR3 length equals 16 residues. Germline CDR1 is LNHDA and CDR2 is SQIVND (reference sequence). The CDR3 DNA reads TGTGCCAGTAGTGCGACCGCCGGGACAGTTCAATCACCCCTCCACTTT. Its translation: CASSATAGTVQSPLHF.